The 21 T cell receptor beta chains below were found in one sample sequenced in a study of technical replicates of blood from a handful of donors. The data were produced by immunoSEQ multiplex PCR, yet TCRdb's version contains in-frame clones alone and is incomplete. Of 85,000 to 100,000 clones in the sample, approximately 90% were seen once. Sample: T cells isolated from PBMCs. The receptors were gathered from a human donor in good health.

The CDR3 loop is CASSTEQGSGEQFF. The CDR3 DNA reads TGTGCCAGCAGTACGGAACAGGGTTCTGGTGAGCAGTTCTTC. The rearrangement uses TRBV6-4 and TRBJ2-1, with D possibly being TRBD1 (6 bases). This CDR3 region has 14 residues. The V end was cut by 5 bases, the J end by 9 bases, with 17 bases between. Germline CDR1 and CDR2: MRHNA and SNTAGT.

This clone was recorded once. This chain joins TRBV11-3 and TRBJ2-1; 10 nucleotides agree with TRBD1. The V and J ends lost 4 bases and 1 base, in that order; junction bases with no gene match: 1. CDR3 size: 15 residues. CDR1 is SGHNT, CDR2 YENEEA, per germline. The CDR3 loop reads CASSSGQGSYNEQFF. CDR3 coding DNA: TGTGCCAGCAGCTCGGGACAGGGGTCCTACAATGAGCAGTTCTTC.

The genes are TRBV5-5 and TRBJ2-4, with 8 bases that match TRBD2. The CDR3 runs to 13 residues. Germline trimming cut 2 bases from V and 10 bases from J; bases unmatched to any gene: 5. Germline V gives CDR1 SGHKS, CDR2 YYEKEE (reference sequence). CDR3 coding DNA: TGTGCCAGCAGCTTAAGTGGCGGGGGGATTCAGTACTTC. Translated, it gives CASSLSGGGIQYF.

The chain recombines TRBV5-1 with TRBJ1-1; D uncertain. In germline, CDR1 is SGHRS, CDR2 YFSETQ. This CDR3 region has 14 residues. V dropped 2 bases and J dropped 0 bases, with 8 bases sitting between them. In DNA, the CDR3 is TGCGCCAGCAGCTTCGCAGAATTGAACACTGAAGCTTTCTTT. Translation gives CASSFAELNTEAFF.

V usage is TRBV19 and J usage is TRBJ1-1; D ambiguous. Germline-derived CDR1 and CDR2 are LNHDA and SQIVND (reference sequence). The CDR3 sequence is 13 residues long. Deletions cut 1 base from V and 4 bases from J, with 7 bases between. The CDR3: CASSIVRGTEAFF. The CDR3 nucleotides read TGTGCCAGTAGTATAGTCCGGGGCACTGAAGCTTTCTTT.

The rearrangement joins TRBV9 to TRBJ2-3, with TRBD2 identical over 8 bases. The CDR3 is 17 residues long. Per germline, CDR1 SGDLS and CDR2 YYNGEE. Trimming cost V 3 bases and J 0 bases; bases outside gene matches: 9. The CDR3 protein is CASSASGSPSSTDTQYF. DNA of the CDR3: TGTGCCAGCAGCGCAAGCGGGAGCCCCTCTAGCACAGATACGCAGTATTTT.

This chain connects TRBV7-2 to TRBJ2-5; 10 nucleotides agree with TRBD2. Germline trimming cut 1 base from V and 5 bases from J; bases unmatched to any gene: 10. CDR3 length: 17 residues. CDR1 is SGHTA, CDR2 FQGNSA, per germline. The chain's CDR3 is CASSLGASGGLRETQYF. The CDR3 nucleotides read TGTGCCAGCAGCTTAGGGGCTAGCGGGGGCCTTCGGGAGACCCAGTACTTC.

The chain joins TRBV19 to TRBJ1-2, with TRBD1 identical over 8 bases. V lost 6 bases, J lost 4 bases, and 16 bases stayed unmatched. The CDR3 runs to 17 residues. CDR1 and CDR2 from the germline V gene are LNHDA and SQIVND (reference sequence). In DNA form, the CDR3 reads TGTGCCAGTAGCCCCCTGATTGGACAGGGCGGGTCCTATGGCTACACCTTC. Protein product: CASSPLIGQGGSYGYTF.

This chain links TRBV7-9 with TRBJ1-2; TRBD1 matches at 7 bases. The CDR3 loop spans 13 amino acids. Germline trimming cut 0 bases from V and 8 bases from J; bases unmatched to any gene: 3. Germline V gene sequence: CDR1 SEHNR, CDR2 FQNEAQ (reference sequence). The CDR3 sequence is CASSLAGGRGYTF. CDR3 nucleotides: TGTGCCAGCAGCTTAGCAGGGGGCCGGGGCTACACCTTC.

The chain recombines TRBV18 with TRBJ2-7, with TRBD2 matching over 8 bases. V was pared by 5 bases and J by 6 bases, with 6 bases of the junction left unmatched. This CDR3 spans 13 amino acids. Germline loops: CDR1 KGHSH, CDR2 LQKENI. The CDR3 bases are TGTGCCAGCTCAGGGACTAGACTAGGCGAGCAGTACTTC. Translation: CASSGTRLGEQYF.

The CDR3 region is CASSFFGTGEYEQYF. As DNA, the CDR3 is TGTGCCAGCAGCTTTTTCGGGACAGGGGAATACGAGCAGTACTTC. This sequence joins TRBV11-2 and TRBJ2-7, with TRBD1 matching over 10 bases. This CDR3 region has 15 residues. The germline V gene encodes CDR1 SGHAT and CDR2 FQNNGV. Trimming cost V 3 bases and J 4 bases; bases outside gene matches: 6. Full variable domain (outside the CDR3, taken from reference TRBV11-2 and TRBJ2-7): EAGVAQSPRYKIIEKRQSVAFWCNPISGHATLYWYQQILGQGPKLLIQFQNNGVVDDSQLPKDRFSAERLKGVDSTLKIQPAKLEDSAVYLCASSFFGTGEYEQYFGPGTRLTVT.

The rearrangement links TRBV10-3 to TRBJ2-1, with TRBD1 matching 10 bases. Trimming at V came to 6 bases and at J to 7 bases, leaving 6 bases not matched to a gene. The CDR3 has 14 amino acids. Germline loops: CDR1 ENHRY, CDR2 SYGVKD. CDR3 in amino acids: CAISPGQGQNEQFF. CDR3 nucleotide sequence: TGTGCCATCAGCCCGGGACAGGGGCAAAATGAGCAGTTCTTC.

The V and J genes are TRBV28 and TRBJ1-4; D may be TRBD1 (5 bases). The germline V gene has CDR1 MDHEN and CDR2 SYDVKM. The V gene lost 6 bases and the J gene lost 8 bases, with 16 bases spanning the gap. CDR3 length: 14 residues. The CDR3 is CASSQRGEGEKLFF. CDR3 nucleotides: TGTGCCAGCAGCCAACGGGGGGAGGGCGAAAAACTGTTTTTT.

The chain carries TRBV9 and TRBJ2-2; no clear D. The V and J ends lost 1 base and 4 bases respectively, with 5 bases between them. The CDR3 consists of 13 residues. Germline CDR1 reads SGDLS; CDR2 reads YYNGEE. The CDR3 nucleotides are TGTGCCAGCAGCGTACTCCCCACCGGGGAGCTGTTTTTT. It codes for CASSVLPTGELFF.

J is TRBJ2-3 and V is TRBV2; 8 bases are shared with TRBD2. This CDR3 spans 15 amino acids. The junction had 5 bases not matched to a gene; V was cut back by 6 bases and J by 0 bases. Germline loops: CDR1 SNHLY, CDR2 FYNNEI. The CDR3 here is CASSQLAASTDTQYF. The DNA of the CDR3 is TGTGCCAGCAGCCAACTAGCGGCAAGCACAGATACGCAGTATTTT. Full variable domain (missing parts from reference TRBV2 and TRBJ2-3): EPEVTQTPSHQVTQMGQEVILRCVPISNHLYFYWYRQILGQKVEFLVSFYNNEISEKSEIFDDQFSVERPDGSNFTLKIRSTKLEDSAMYFCASSQLAASTDTQYFGPGTRLTVL.

The chain joins TRBV9 to TRBJ2-5, with TRBD2 as a possible D gene (6 bases). This CDR3 spans 14 amino acids. The V and J ends lost 6 bases and 2 bases respectively, with 14 bases between them. The germline V gene encodes CDR1 SGDLS and CDR2 YYNGEE. CDR3: CASNFGGAQETQYF. The CDR3, as DNA: TGTGCCAGCAACTTCGGGGGTGCTCAAGAGACCCAGTACTTC.

The CDR3: CASSLSSYGRGFNEQFF. The CDR3 DNA follows: TGTGCCAGCAGTTTATCGTCCTACGGCCGAGGATTCAATGAGCAGTTCTTC. The V call is TRBV27, the J call TRBJ2-1; D gene ambiguous. CDR1 is MNHEY, CDR2 SMNVEV, per germline (reference sequence). V lost 0 bases, J lost 6 bases, and 18 bases lay in between. This CDR3 spans 17 amino acids.

This chain links TRBV7-9 with TRBJ2-7; D might be TRBD1 (6 bases). Trimming took off 6 bases at V and 5 bases at J, with 8 bases between the two ends. This CDR3 comprises 11 residues. From germline, CDR1 is SEHNR and CDR2 FQNEAQ (reference sequence). The DNA for the CDR3 is TGTGCCAGCAGGGCAGGGGACGAGCAGTACTTC. This gives the protein CASRAGDEQYF.

This clone has more than one count but fewer than ten. The chain has TRBV5-1 and TRBJ1-3; D gene ambiguous. Trimming took off 0 bases at V and 0 bases at J, with 4 bases between the two ends. CDR3 size: 14 residues. Germline-derived CDR1 and CDR2 are SGHRS and YFSETQ. CDR3 nucleotide sequence: TGCGCCAGCAGCTTGGACAGCTCTGGAAACACCATATATTTT. Amino acid sequence: CASSLDSSGNTIYF.

V usage is TRBV4-1 and J usage is TRBJ1-1; the match to TRBD1 covers 7 bases. Germline CDR1 is MGHRA and CDR2 is YSYEKL. The CDR3 spans 14 residues. The J segment lost 4 bases and the V segment lost 6 bases, leaving 8 bases of the junction unmatched. CDR3 region: CASSPRQGVTEAFF. Written as DNA, the CDR3 is TGCGCCAGCAGTCCTAGACAGGGCGTCACTGAAGCTTTCTTT.

This chain connects TRBV19 to TRBJ1-1, with 11 bases aligning to TRBD1. CDR3 length: 14 amino acids. The germline gives CDR1 LNHDA, CDR2 SQIVND (reference sequence). V lost 2 bases and J lost 7; bases outside the gene matches: 3. CDR3 coding DNA: TGTGCCAGTAGTATAATGGGACAGGGGGATGAAGCTTTCTTT. This gives the protein CASSIMGQGDEAFF.